Described below is a single TCR beta chain sequence and its context. Its specificity is unknown. Through a sample-barcoded 5' primer and a J-beta primer mix, a second PCR was run for roughly 6 to 12 cycles. Every cDNA molecule bore a tag from a template-switch adaptor containing 12 random nucleotides. From the 5' RACE reads, TCRdb called clonotypes with MiXCR, one entry per CDR3 protein. The table records 540,000 or so distinct CDR3 sequences, roughly 48% of them present only once. Each donor supplied roughly 10 milliliters of peripheral blood. Each sample yielded at least 5.5 micrograms of PBMC total RNA. Germline CDR1 MRHNA, CDR2 SNTAGT. This CDR3 has 15 amino acids. After removal of 2 bases from V and 3 bases from J, the junction contained 4 bases not matched to a gene. This entry belongs to a study of blood T cells in healthy people across ages. Notes on the study in general: Higher diversity, along with more naive CD4+ cells, distinguished long-lived donors from aged donors.

The sequence was collected from a man aged 80 or over in good health. The V call is TRBV6-4, the J call TRBJ2-3; 8 positions match TRBD2. Sequences were obtained from blood. Written as DNA, the CDR3 is TGTGCCAGCAGTGACGAGCGGGGGCCTACAGATACGCAGTATTTT. Encoded protein: CASSDERGPTDTQYF.